The clone carrying this TCR beta chain was seen a single time. The source of the sample is a study of blood T cell repertoires in COVID-19. In the original workflow: Estimated nucleated cell counts came from reference gene primer amplification. The repertoire was sequenced with immunoSEQ multiplex PCR; TCRdb's copy has only in-frame clones and lacks some. For V, J and clone size, that table is used; D and trimming come from the DNA. The data show roughly 86,000 clones, with about 85% seen just once and approximately 2.8% held by the top ten. Per germline, CDR1 SGHTA and CDR2 FQGNSA. The length of the CDR3 is 16 residues. The V gene end was trimmed by 4 bases and the J gene end by 1 base; junction bases not matched to a gene: 5.

This TCR was sampled from a woman over 75 with COVID-19, enrolled during active disease. Sequencing was done on a sample of peripheral blood. The V gene is TRBV7-2, the J gene TRBJ2-2, with 8 nucleotides matching TRBD2. CDR3 DNA: TGTGCCAGCAGCTCGGCGGGAGGATTGAACACCGGGGAGCTGTTTTTT. Translation gives CASSSAGGLNTGELFF.